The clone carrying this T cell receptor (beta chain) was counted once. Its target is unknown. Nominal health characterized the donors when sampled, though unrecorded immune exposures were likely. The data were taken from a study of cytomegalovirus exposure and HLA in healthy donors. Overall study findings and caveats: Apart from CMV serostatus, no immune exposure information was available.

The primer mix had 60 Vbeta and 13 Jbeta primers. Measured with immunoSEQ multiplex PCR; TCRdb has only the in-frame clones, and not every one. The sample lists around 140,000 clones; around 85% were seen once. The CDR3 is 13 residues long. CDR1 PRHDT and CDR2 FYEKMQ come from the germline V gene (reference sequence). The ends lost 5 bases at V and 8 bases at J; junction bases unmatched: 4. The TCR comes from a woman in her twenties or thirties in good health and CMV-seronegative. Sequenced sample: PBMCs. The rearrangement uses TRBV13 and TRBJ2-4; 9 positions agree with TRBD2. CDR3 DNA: TGTGCCAGCAGCCCACGGACTAGCGACATTCAGTACTTC. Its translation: CASSPRTSDIQYF.